The next 10 T cell receptor beta chains were all read from a single sample in a study of cytomegalovirus exposure and HLA in healthy donors. Researchers ran the PCR with 60 Vbeta and 13 Jbeta primers. Profiled with immunoSEQ multiplex PCR; TCRdb holds only in-frame clones, not every one. The sample has roughly 42,000 clones, and its top ten clones hold 1% to 1.5%. Sequences were obtained from PBMCs. The receptors here all came from a young man in good health and CMV-seronegative.

J is TRBJ2-5 and V is TRBV9; D is perhaps TRBD1 (6 bases). Trimming cost V 1 base and J 3 bases, with 13 bases left between them. CDR1 and CDR2 (germline): SGDLS, YYNGEE. This CDR3 has 15 residues. The CDR3 coding sequence is TGTGCCAGCAGCGTAATCGGGACATCTGAAGAGACCCAGTACTTC. Translating it yields CASSVIGTSEETQYF.

This chain joins TRBV18 and TRBJ1-6; D gene uncertain. This CDR3 has 14 residues. Trimming removed 1 base at V and 4 bases at J, with 5 bases between. CDR1 is KGHSH, CDR2 LQKENI, per germline. The CDR3 loop is CASSPLQYNSPLHF. Here the CDR3 DNA reads TGTGCCAGCTCACCACTACAGTATAATTCACCCCTCCACTTT.

The chain has TRBV29-1 and TRBJ2-1, with D tentatively TRBD2 (6 bases). The germline gives CDR1 SQVTM, CDR2 ANQGSEA. V lost 0 bases to trimming and J lost 0 bases, with 15 bases between them. CDR3 length equals 17 residues. CDR3 nucleotide sequence: TGCAGCGTTGAAGATCCGAACTGGCGGGGCTCCTACAATGAGCAGTTCTTC. Protein sequence: CSVEDPNWRGSYNEQFF.

The chain uses TRBV19 and TRBJ1-1, with D unclear. This CDR3 has 13 residues. V shed 4 bases and J shed 0 bases, with 6 bases lying between them. The germline V gene encodes CDR1 LNHDA and CDR2 SQIVND (reference sequence). CDR3 protein: CASSTGMNTEAFF. The CDR3 coding sequence is TGTGCCAGTAGTACAGGCATGAACACTGAAGCTTTCTTT. The full variable domain, with the rest looked up from reference TRBV19 and TRBJ1-1, is DGGITQSPKYLFRKEGQNVTLSCEQNLNHDAMYWYRQDPGQGLRLIYYSQIVNDFQKGDIAEGYSVSREKKESFPLTVTSAQKNPTAFYLCASSTGMNTEAFFGQGTRLTVV.

J is TRBJ1-4 and V is TRBV5-1, with TRBD1 identical over 7 bases. The germline CDR1 and CDR2 sequences are SGHRS and YFSETQ. The CDR3 is 15 residues long. J lost 8 bases, V lost 0 bases, and 7 bases had no gene match. In DNA form, the CDR3 reads TGCGCCAGCAGCTTGGGACAGGGAAAGGGGGAAAAACTGTTTTTT. It codes for CASSLGQGKGEKLFF.

The CDR3 DNA reads TGCGCCAGCAGCGGGACAGCGAACTATGGCTACACCTTC. It translates to CASSGTANYGYTF. The V call is TRBV5-1, the J call TRBJ1-2; 7 nucleotides line up with TRBD1. Germline values: CDR1 SGHRS, CDR2 YFSETQ. CDR3 length: 13 amino acids. Trimming at V came to 4 bases and at J to 2 bases, leaving 2 bases not matched to a gene. The complete variable domain, with remaining parts taken from reference TRBV5-1 and TRBJ1-2, reads KAGVTQTPRYLIKTRGQQVTLSCSPISGHRSVSWYQQTPGQGLQFLFEYFSETQRNKGNFPGRFSGRQFSNSRSEMNVSTLELGDSALYLCASSGTANYGYTFGSGTRLTVV.

The V call is TRBV28, the J call TRBJ1-1, with D tentatively TRBD1 (5 bases). V dropped 6 bases and J dropped 3 bases, with 14 bases sitting between them. Germline CDR1 reads MDHEN; CDR2 reads SYDVKM. The CDR3 runs to 14 residues. DNA of the CDR3: TGTGCCAGCAGGGAGGGGACTGGGGACACTGAAGCTTTCTTT. It translates to CASREGTGDTEAFF.

The gene calls are TRBV29-1 and TRBJ1-1; D is unresolved. The CDR3 sequence is 11 residues long. The germline V and J ends were trimmed by 7 bases and 8 bases, with 14 bases remaining between them. Germline V lookup: CDR1 SQVTM, CDR2 ANQGSEA. CDR3 protein: CSALAAAEAFF. CDR3 sequence (DNA): TGCAGCGCCCTGGCGGCGGCCGAAGCTTTCTTT.

V is TRBV5-6 and J is TRBJ2-7; weak D call: TRBD2 (5 bases). This CDR3 comprises 13 residues. The germline V and J ends were trimmed by 0 bases and 3 bases, with 7 bases remaining between them. Germline lookup yields CDR1 SGHDT and CDR2 YYEEEE. The CDR3 loop reads CASSLGLLYEQYF. The DNA of the CDR3 is TGTGCCAGCAGCTTGGGACTACTCTACGAGCAGTACTTC.

The CDR3 sequence is CASLRLRGKNTEAFF. CDR3 DNA: TGTGCCAGCCTGAGGCTCCGAGGCAAGAACACTGAAGCTTTCTTT. V is TRBV6-5 and J is TRBJ1-1; no firm D call. CDR1 is MNHEY, CDR2 SVGAGI, per germline. Trimming cost V 8 bases and J 1 base, with 17 bases left between them. This CDR3 contains 15 residues.